This T cell receptor (beta chain) was documented in a study of cytomegalovirus exposure and HLA in healthy donors. Broader study findings: An Asian-associated ancestry cluster reportedly showed fewer N-insertions than the approximately 700-donor mean in a later analysis. CMV antigen specificity was confirmed in vitro for three CMV-associated chains.

PCR primers comprised 60 Vbeta and 13 Jbeta primers. The method was immunoSEQ multiplex PCR; TCRdb's version includes in-frame clones alone and lacks a portion of them. The data show approximately 150,000 clones, about 80% seen once. Comment on this clone: Its specificity is unknown.

After removal of 2 bases from V and 3 bases from J, the junction contained 5 bases not matched to a gene. This CDR3 is built from 15 residues. Germline CDR1 and CDR2: ENHRY and SYGVKD. The genes are TRBV10-3 and TRBJ2-3; 7 bases are shared with TRBD2. The TCR originated in a man younger than 35 in good health and CMV-seropositive. The specimen was PBMCs. The CDR3 region has the DNA TGTGCCATCAGTGAGGCGCGGGGGAGTACAGATACGCAGTATTTT. This gives the protein CAISEARGSTDTQYF.